The present TCR beta chain was sequenced within a study of regulatory T cells in long-lasting Graves disease (dated by TCRdb to about 2021). About the study as a whole: Patients with newly diagnosed Graves' disease had been on antithyroid drugs for under 3 months. Peripheral blood TCR sequencing and RNA sequencing compared persistent Graves' disease patients with newly diagnosed Graves' disease patients. The study was registered as a clinical trial and conducted in China. A total of about 33 samples underwent TCR sequencing, from about 13 patients with persistent Graves' disease and 20 or so patients with newly diagnosed Graves' disease.

In the germline V gene, CDR1 corresponds to SQVTM and CDR2 to ANQGSEA. Compared with germline, V lacks 6 bases and J lacks 2 bases; bases without a gene match: 4. The CDR3 measures 15 amino acids from cysteine to phenylalanine. Of the read, only the CDR3 DNA is kept; its 45 bases are in frame from base 1. To prepare the library, multiplex PCR was applied. The sample was run on an Illumina HiSeq 4000. TCR beta libraries were built with iRepertoire HTBI primers and Arm-PCR amplification of CDR3 regions. Before sequencing, the PCR products underwent gel purification. Per the original workflow: Across samples, approximately 68 TRBV and 13 to 15 TRBJ segments were identified and used for gene usage analysis of CDR3 amino acid clonotypes. COPE and FqMerger were used to merge filtered high-quality paired reads into contigs. BLAST was used to align contigs to IMGT TRBV, TRBD and TRBJ reference genes, and CDR3 was defined according to IMGT. Highly expanded clones were defined as clonotypes with a frequency above 0.1%. Repertoire diversity was measured by Shannon entropy, and V-J evenness by the Gini coefficient. Clonotypes shared by more than one individual were considered public. TCRdb cleaned the public reads at Q25 with fastp, built clones with MiXCR and kept in-frame beta chains. Entries that share a CDR3 protein sequence are merged under the most common genes and DNA. The V and J calls and clone size come from TCRdb's table, not from the authors' own analysis. This sample gives roughly 360,000 distinct CDR3 sequences in total; 10% to 15% of them show up just once. The ten largest clones add up to approximately 17% of the sample.

The intended sense of this specimen's time point label: newly diagnosed GD, antithyroid drugs for less than 3 months. For both TCR sequencing and RNA sequencing, RNA was extracted from PBMCs in TRIzol. The diagnosis of Graves' disease followed American Thyroid Association guidelines. The patients came from an endocrinology department in Xi'an, China. Each patient gave about 9.1 milliliters of peripheral blood, collected in an EDTA anticoagulant tube. Ficoll Paque Plus density gradient separation was used to isolate PBMCs, and no further T cell sorting was done. An Agilent 2100 Bioanalyzer and agarose gel were used to check RNA quality, and a NanoDrop 2000 was used to measure RNA concentration. This clonotype was counted many times. It has no known antigen specificity. Qualities for individual bases were not recorded, and no much larger clone is one base off. The research as a whole found: Compared with newly diagnosed patients, patients with persistent Graves' disease had lower TCR Shannon entropy and fewer highly expanded clones, which suggests clonal expansion. The authors noted that the small sample size was a limitation that may lower accuracy. Peripheral blood alone was examined, since thyroid tissue, which constituted the primary lesion, could not be accessed. Patients with persistent disease shared more public clonotypes (fewer than 3,000) than newly diagnosed patients did (approximately 1,000). Sequencing and analysis were limited to the TCR beta chain. TRBV28, TRBJ1-2 and TRBJ2-5 were preferentially used in persistent disease, while TRBV20-1 and TRBJ2-1 were favored in newly diagnosed disease.

This sample was shared with a second study, whose subject was T cells in Graves' hyperthyroidism and ophthalmopathy. As that second study puts it: Stable Graves' hyperthyroidism was defined as the absence of progression to ophthalmopathy over 18 months of follow-up. Hyperthyroidism patients were aged 18 to 65 years and newly diagnosed, with disease duration of less than 2 months. Patients with uncontrolled infections, other autoimmune diseases, pregnancy or lactation were excluded. Clinical symptoms, serum thyroxine and TRAb, thyroid ultrasound, and orbital computed tomography formed the basis for the diagnoses. A first-round RT-PCR of the TCR CDR3 used the HTBI primer set with the Qiagen OneStep RT-PCR kit. Most expanded thyroid clonotypes (frequency above 0.001) were also detected in blood, suggesting blood repertoires may reflect thyroid immune responses. A 13 V-J signature model separated ophthalmopathy from stable hyperthyroidism, with roughly 88% sensitivity and 81.08% specificity in cross-validation and 80%/75% in testing. In validation, the model predicted progression to ophthalmopathy a median of about 6.5 months before onset, with around 70% sensitivity and 72.22% specificity. TCR V-J signatures able to tell the groups apart were searched for in a discovery cohort of 100 patients, of whom 40 to 45 had Graves' ophthalmopathy and roughly 57 had stable Graves' hyperthyroidism. An independent validation cohort of 18 to 20 hyperthyroidism patients and more than 15 patients who later progressed to ophthalmopathy tested prospective prediction of ophthalmopathy. The roughly 94 discovery patients were randomly divided into training and test sets at a 7:3 ratio. In addition, the study compared T-cell repertoires in thyroid tissue and in blood from several Graves' hyperthyroidism patients. Once sampling was done, hyperthyroidism patients were given methimazole at a starting dose of 30 mg daily, whereas ophthalmopathy patients were given high-dose intravenous methylprednisolone. A second multiplex PCR round built the libraries, followed by size selection and purification. The libraries were sequenced on an Illumina HiSeq2000 using paired-end 100 bp reads. SOAPnuke was used to process the raw data, removing reads that contained adapters or uncalled bases, had a mean Phred below 15, or lacked an exact match to the constant primer or identifier. High-quality paired reads were merged using COPE v1.2.5, and each unique nucleotide sequence was defined as a clonotype. MiTCR v1.1 was used to align the clonotypes against IMGT TRBV, TRBD and TRBJ reference segments. The analysis included only V-J combinations with a frequency above 0.0001, which together covered 99% to 99.2% of the repertoires. The TCS score was defined as the ratio of F50 (clonal expansion) to E x V (chaos), calculated using BLOSUM62-based TCRdist between CDR3 peptides within each V-J. Welch's t-statistics and random forest reduced 500 to 650 V-J features to some 14, which were used in a naive Bayes classifier (R e1071). Sample size was not statistically predetermined, and investigators were not blinded to group allocation. The paper reports TCR Vbeta CDR3 sequencing of 135 peripheral blood samples: under 45 ophthalmopathy, roughly 80 hyperthyroidism and around 17 progressor patients.

Sequences were derived from peripheral blood mononuclear cells (PBMCs), sampled at new diagnosis, from a patient treated with antithyroid drugs. This receptor was identified in a woman under 30 with Graves disease. Donor details come from another sample of the same person, matched by shared clones. Recombination linked TRBV29-1 to TRBJ2-1; the central 13 bases match TRBD2. Read as DNA, the sequence is TGCAGCGTCACTAGCGGGAGGGCCGCCTACAATGAGCAGTTCTTC. This codes for CSVTSGRAAYNEQFF.